In its sample, the clone carrying this T cell receptor beta chain was seen a few times. The target antigen is unknown. TCRdb independently ran MiXCR on the RT-PCR reads; one entry per CDR3 protein. The table lists more than 700,000 distinct CDR3 sequences, approximately 22% of them singletons. Germline V CDR1 and CDR2: LGHDT, YNNKEL (reference sequence). V lost 1 base, J lost 6 bases, and 14 bases stayed unmatched. The CDR3 spans 18 residues. This entry comes from a study of response to subunit inactivated influenza vaccine. Findings of the study overall: The authors proposed limited new T cell recruitment per seasonal influenza vaccination.

The clonotype originates from a middle-aged man who received an inactivated influenza vaccine. The chain is built from TRBV3-1 and TRBJ2-2, with 7 positions matching TRBD1. The input for sequencing was PBMCs from blood, taken 5 days after vaccination. CDR3 sequence (DNA): TGTGCCAGCAGCCAAGTGGTCGGCCCGACAGGGTTCTCCGGGGAGCTGTTTTTT. As protein: CASSQVVGPTGFSGELFF. Full variable domain (rest looked up from reference TRBV3-1 and TRBJ2-2): DTAVSQTPKYLVTQMGNDKSIKCEQNLGHDTMYWYKQDSKKFLKIMFSYNNKELIINETVPNRFSPKSPDKAHLNLHINSLELGDSAVYFCASSQVVGPTGFSGELFFGEGSRLTVL.